Listed below are T cell receptor beta chains from one sample, sequenced in a study of blood T cells in healthy people across ages. TCRdb re-called the 5' RACE reads through MiXCR, storing one row per CDR3 protein. The sample contains 1.4 million or so distinct CDR3 sequences, approximately 42% of which appear only once. The specimen was blood. The receptors derive from a woman between 18 and 30 years old in good health. CDR3s include the opening cysteine and the closing phenylalanine or tryptophan. The D gene is left open where the match is weak. Clone sizes are given selectively: once, few, many, or a class where the clone is expanded.

>TRBJ2-2|TRBV5-1|NA|NA
CASSFADTGELFF
TGCGCCAGCAGCTTCGCAGACACCGGGGAGCTGTTTTTT
>TRBJ2-3|TRBV12-3/TRBV12-4|NA|NA
CASSLGPRSTDTQYF
TGTGCCAGCAGTTTAGGACCCCGGAGCACAGATACGCAGTATTTT
>TRBJ1-1|TRBV20-1|few|TRBD1
CSARDGGGRLTEAFF
TGCAGTGCTAGAGATGGAGGGGGCCGGCTCACTGAAGCTTTCTTT
>TRBJ1-4|TRBV6-2/TRBV6-3|few|NA
CASLKGTEDEKLFF
TGTGCCAGCCTGAAAGGGACGGAGGATGAAAAACTGTTTTTT
>TRBJ1-6|TRBV6-1|NA|NA
CASSDGTGNNSPLHF
TGTGCCAGCAGTGACGGGACGGGGAATAATTCACCCCTCCACTTT
>TRBJ2-7|TRBV9|NA|TRBD1
CASSDGGRGREQYF
TGTGCCAGCAGCGATGGTGGCAGGGGGAGAGAGCAGTACTTC
>TRBJ2-7|TRBV7-9|few|NA
CASSFYPENYEQYF
TGTGCCAGCAGCTTCTATCCAGAAAACTACGAGCAGTACTTC
>TRBJ2-7|TRBV4-3|NA|NA
CASSPKSPNSYEQYF
TGCGCCAGCAGCCCAAAGTCTCCTAACTCCTACGAGCAGTACTTC
>TRBJ2-1|TRBV29-1|NA|NA
CSVERADRVRNEQFF
TGCAGCGTTGAACGAGCGGATAGAGTACGCAATGAGCAGTTCTTC
>TRBJ2-7|TRBV9|NA|NA
CASSKTATSYNEQYF
TGTGCCAGCAGCAAGACGGCTACCTCCTACAATGAGCAGTACTTC
>TRBJ1-2|TRBV12-3/TRBV12-4|NA|NA
CASSVGDLMGYTF
TGTGCCAGCAGTGTAGGGGACCTAATGGGCTACACCTTC
>TRBJ1-2|TRBV7-3|NA|NA
CASSLSPRGEGYGYTF
TGTGCCAGCAGCTTAAGCCCTAGGGGAGAAGGCTATGGCTACACCTTC
>TRBJ2-5|TRBV14|NA|TRBD1
CASSQANGQGWYF
TGTGCCAGCAGCCAAGCTAACGGACAGGGGTGGTACTTC
>TRBJ1-1|TRBV5-1|NA|NA
CASSLSAVTTEAFF
TGCGCCAGCAGCTTGTCTGCAGTAACCACTGAAGCTTTCTTT
>TRBJ2-7|TRBV27|NA|NA
CASSPQGLGSYEQYF
TGTGCCAGCAGCCCTCAGGGCCTAGGCTCCTACGAGCAGTACTTC
>TRBJ2-3|TRBV27|NA|TRBD2
CAIDGGGRGTDTQYF
TGTGCCATCGACGGCGGGGGGAGGGGTACAGATACGCAGTATTTT
>TRBJ2-7|TRBV12-3/TRBV12-4|NA|TRBD2
CASSFLSGVYNEQYF
TGTGCCAGCAGTTTCCTGAGCGGGGTTTACAATGAGCAGTACTTC
>TRBJ1-4|TRBV19|NA|NA
CASSARGVNEKLFF
TGTGCCAGTAGTGCCAGGGGTGTGAATGAAAAACTGTTTTTT
>TRBJ2-7|TRBV6-6|few|NA
CASSGEVYPYEQYF
TGTGCCAGCAGCGGAGAGGTATACCCATACGAGCAGTACTTC
>TRBJ2-1|TRBV5-1|NA|NA
CASSRVGTEYNEQFF
TGCGCCAGCAGCAGGGTGGGGACCGAGTACAATGAGCAGTTCTTC
>TRBJ1-1|TRBV5-1|few|NA
CASSLLSGATEAFF
TGCGCCAGCAGCTTGCTCTCGGGGGCTACTGAAGCTTTCTTT
>TRBJ1-2|TRBV27|few|NA
CASSRTGTGGYGYTF
TGTGCCAGCAGTAGGACGGGTACCGGGGGCTATGGCTACACCTTC
>TRBJ2-5|TRBV29-1|NA|NA
CSVEKTAGHQETQYF
TGCAGCGTTGAGAAGACGGCGGGGCACCAAGAGACCCAGTACTTC
>TRBJ2-7|TRBV27|NA|NA
CASSLSEQAYEQYF
TGTGCCAGCAGTTTATCGGAGCAAGCCTACGAGCAGTACTTC
>TRBJ2-7|TRBV2|NA|NA
CASSVAGPISYEQYF
TGTGCCAGCAGTGTGGCGGGACCCATTTCCTACGAGCAGTACTTC
>TRBJ1-4|TRBV5-1|NA|NA
CASSLIGSGEKLFF
TGCGCCAGCAGCTTGATCGGGTCCGGTGAAAAACTGTTTTTT
>TRBJ2-7|TRBV12-3/TRBV12-4|NA|NA
CASSPGRVPYEQYF
TGTGCCAGCAGTCCTGGCAGAGTCCCTTACGAGCAGTACTTC
>TRBJ2-3|TRBV20-1|few|NA
CSVTEGYTDTQYF
TGCAGTGTTACCGAGGGGTACACAGATACGCAGTATTTT
>TRBJ1-5|TRBV4-3|NA|TRBD1
CASSQWTGRQPQHF
TGCGCCAGCAGCCAATGGACAGGGAGGCAGCCCCAGCATTTT
>TRBJ2-5|TRBV9|few|TRBD2
CASSVGASGNFQETQYF
TGTGCCAGCAGCGTAGGAGCTAGCGGAAACTTCCAAGAGACCCAGTACTTC
>TRBJ2-5|TRBV20-1|NA|TRBD1
CSAEGQGRTYNEQYF
TGCAGTGCTGAGGGACAGGGGAGGACCTACAATGAGCAGTACTTC
>TRBJ2-3|TRBV7-2|once|NA
CASSLIGTSSSTDTQYF
TGTGCCAGCAGCTTAATTGGGACATCCTCTAGCACAGATACGCAGTATTTT
>TRBJ1-5|TRBV27|NA|TRBD1
CASRTGQNSNQPQHF
TGTGCCAGCAGAACGGGACAGAATAGCAATCAGCCCCAGCATTTT
>TRBJ2-1|TRBV27|few|NA
CASSRLGSNEQFF
TGTGCCAGCAGCCGTCTAGGGTCAAATGAGCAGTTCTTC
>TRBJ2-3|TRBV14|NA|TRBD2
CASSQLTGGITDTQYF
TGTGCCAGCAGCCAACTAACGGGGGGTATCACAGATACGCAGTATTTT
>TRBJ2-4|TRBV28|NA|NA
CASSSTGPSRNIQYF
TGTGCCAGCAGTTCCACAGGACCATCCAGAAACATTCAGTACTTC
>TRBJ1-4|TRBV27|NA|NA
CASRRAGEKLFF
TGTGCCAGCAGACGCGCGGGGGAAAAACTGTTTTTT
>TRBJ1-2|TRBV15|NA|TRBD1
CATSKRTGTGYTF
TGTGCCACCAGCAAAAGGACAGGGACTGGCTACACCTTC
>TRBJ2-5|TRBV23-1|NA|NA
CASSQSWGWTVAYGQYF
TGCGCCAGCAGTCAATCGTGGGGATGGACAGTTGCCTACGGGCAGTACTTC
>TRBJ2-5|TRBV4-1|few|NA
CASSQDQLPYGTQYF
TGCGCCAGCAGCCAAGATCAGCTCCCTTACGGGACCCAGTACTTC
>TRBJ2-3|TRBV4-3|NA|NA
CASSPGVVRPDTQYF
TGCGCCAGCAGCCCCGGGGTGGTCAGGCCAGATACGCAGTATTTT
>TRBJ2-7|TRBV9|few|TRBD2
CASSVAEGLAGAYYEQYF
TGTGCCAGCAGCGTAGCTGAGGGATTAGCGGGAGCCTACTACGAGCAGTACTTC
>TRBJ2-5|TRBV5-8|NA|NA
CASTLIRDNQETQYF
TGTGCCAGCACCCTAATCCGGGACAACCAAGAGACCCAGTACTTC
>TRBJ1-1|TRBV7-2|NA|NA
CASSLRQELGGTEAFF
TGTGCCAGCAGCTTAAGACAGGAGCTTGGGGGCACTGAAGCTTTCTTT
>TRBJ1-2|TRBV29-1|few|TRBD1
CSVQDRVDGYTF
TGCAGCGTGCAGGACAGGGTTGATGGCTACACCTTC
>TRBJ2-1|TRBV5-1|NA|NA
CASSGTPYNEQFF
TGCGCCAGCAGCGGGACACCATACAATGAGCAGTTCTTC
>TRBJ2-3|TRBV7-3|few|NA
CASSLTWADTQYF
TGTGCCAGCAGCTTAACGTGGGCAGATACGCAGTATTTT
>TRBJ2-7|TRBV29-1|NA|NA
CSVRVAGGTYEQYF
TGCAGCGTTCGGGTTGCAGGTGGGACCTACGAGCAGTACTTC
>TRBJ1-6|TRBV7-2|NA|NA
CASSLYRLGNSPLHF
TGTGCCAGCAGCTTATATCGGCTGGGGAATTCACCCCTCCACTTT
>TRBJ1-2|TRBV10-3|NA|NA
CAISEELVTSRVHGYTF
TGTGCCATCAGTGAGGAGTTAGTTACATCGAGGGTCCATGGCTACACCTTC
>TRBJ2-1|TRBV5-1|NA|TRBD1
CANSFRDRSYNEQFF
TGCGCCAACAGCTTCCGGGACAGGAGCTACAATGAGCAGTTCTTC